These 22 T cell receptor beta chains came from one sample sequenced in a study of control samples from healthy donors and cancer patients. Libraries were prepared by immunoSEQ multiplex PCR; TCRdb keeps only in-frame clonotypes and omits some of them. The data contain about 83,000 clones, roughly 91% of them singletons. The sequenced material came from blood. The receptors shown here come from a man aged 50-59 years in good health.

The chain combines TRBV3-1 (or the pseudogene TRBV3-2) with TRBJ2-1, with 8 bases aligning to TRBD1. CDR1 LGHDT and CDR2 YNNKEL come from the germline V gene (reference sequence). V lost 1 base to trimming and J lost 4 bases; unmatched junction nucleotides: 3. The CDR3 length is 15 residues. The chain's CDR3 is CASSQGDRGYNEQFF. The CDR3 nucleotides read TGTGCCAGCAGCCAAGGTGACAGGGGTTACAATGAGCAGTTCTTC.

The chain joins TRBV6-5 to TRBJ1-4; D uncertain. The V gene's germline CDR1 is MNHEY and CDR2 SVGAGI. The CDR3 runs 14 residues. Trimming stripped 2 bases from V and 0 bases from J, with 4 bases between. CDR3 amino acids: CASSYTPTNEKLFF. CDR3 coding DNA: TGTGCCAGCAGTTACACACCAACTAATGAAAAACTGTTTTTT.

This clone was found once. The V call is TRBV19, the J call TRBJ1-6; D is ambiguous. The V end lost 5 bases, the J end lost 6 bases, and 5 bases lay between the germline ends. The CDR3 runs 12 residues. The germline V gene encodes CDR1 LNHDA and CDR2 SQIVND (reference sequence). CDR3 sequence: CASSAPNSPLHF. The CDR3 bases are TGTGCCAGTAGTGCTCCTAATTCACCCCTCCACTTT.

The V call is TRBV7-2, the J call TRBJ1-2; weak D call: TRBD1 (6 bases). CDR1 and CDR2 (germline): SGHTA, FQGNSA. This CDR3 has 15 amino acids. V gave up 6 bases and J gave up 7 bases, with 21 bases separating them. CDR3 loop: CASRRTVSDSGGYTF. In DNA, the CDR3 is TGTGCCAGCAGAAGGACAGTTTCAGACTCAGGTGGCTACACCTTC.

This chain uses TRBV19 with TRBJ2-2, with 11 bases fitting TRBD2. J was trimmed by 4 bases and V by 7 bases; bases with no gene match: 5. This CDR3 is built from 15 residues. Germline CDR1 is LNHDA and CDR2 is SQIVND (reference sequence). Here the CDR3 DNA reads TGTGCCAGTATGAATCTAGCGGGGGGCACCGGGGAGCTGTTTTTT. This sequence encodes CASMNLAGGTGELFF.

This chain connects TRBV4-3 to TRBJ2-1; D is unresolved. Between the trimmed V and J ends, which lost 3 bases and 3 bases, there was a span of 9 bases. CDR3 length equals 14 residues. Germline V CDR1 and CDR2: LGHNA, YSLEER. CDR3 bases: TGCGCCAGCAGCCAGATTTCAGGCTACAATGAGCAGTTCTTC. Protein: CASSQISGYNEQFF.

The J gene is TRBJ2-2, the V gene TRBV11-1; TRBD2 is a possible D gene (5 bases). CDR1 and CDR2 (germline): SGHAT, FQDESV (reference sequence). The V and J ends lost 7 bases and 2 bases respectively, with 8 bases between them. The CDR3 runs 13 residues. The CDR3 sequence: CASTGSNTGELFF. The DNA for the CDR3 is TGTGCCAGCACGGGGAGTAACACCGGGGAGCTGTTTTTT.

In its sample, this clone was seen a few times. The rearrangement joins TRBV6-5 to TRBJ1-4; 7 positions match TRBD1. The trim removed 7 bases at V and 6 bases at J, leaving 8 bases unmatched. There are 14 residues in the CDR3. The germline V gene has CDR1 MNHEY and CDR2 SVGAGI. Written as DNA, the CDR3 is TGTGCCAGCACTATGGGACAGAGGGATGAAAAACTGTTTTTT. Amino acids: CASTMGQRDEKLFF.

This clone was counted once. The gene calls are TRBV19 and TRBJ2-7; 11 bases agree with TRBD1. From germline, CDR1 is LNHDA and CDR2 SQIVND (reference sequence). CDR3 length: 15 amino acids. J gave up 1 base and V 7 bases, and 6 bases lay outside the gene matches. This chain's CDR3 is CASTFGTGGSYEQYF. CDR3 in DNA: TGTGCCAGTACCTTTGGGACAGGGGGATCCTACGAGCAGTACTTC. Based on the CDR3 plus reference TRBV19 and TRBJ2-7, the full variable domain is DGGITQSPKYLFRKEGQNVTLSCEQNLNHDAMYWYRQDPGQGLRLIYYSQIVNDFQKGDIAEGYSVSREKKESFPLTVTSAQKNPTAFYLCASTFGTGGSYEQYFGPGTRLTVT.

V and J are TRBV5-1 and TRBJ1-3; D may be TRBD1 (6 bases). In germline, CDR1 is SGHRS, CDR2 YFSETQ. There are 15 residues in the CDR3. V lost 3 bases to trimming and J lost 0 bases, with 10 bases between them. CDR3 nucleotide sequence: TGCGCCAGCAGCTCGACAGGAGACTCTGGAAACACCATATATTTT. Its translation: CASSSTGDSGNTIYF. Variable domain in full (rest from reference TRBV5-1 and TRBJ1-3): KAGVTQTPRYLIKTRGQQVTLSCSPISGHRSVSWYQQTPGQGLQFLFEYFSETQRNKGNFPGRFSGRQFSNSRSEMNVSTLELGDSALYLCASSSTGDSGNTIYFGEGSWLTVV.

This clone occurred a few times. The V and J genes are TRBV30 and TRBJ1-4; D gene uncertain. The V end was cut by 2 bases, the J end by 6 bases, with 7 bases between. Germline V gene lookup returns CDR1 GTSNPN and CDR2 SVGIG (reference sequence). This CDR3 has 12 amino acids. CDR3 nucleotide sequence: TGTGCCTGGAGTCCCCAGGATGAAAAACTGTTTTTT. Encoded protein: CAWSPQDEKLFF.

This sequence joins TRBV18 and TRBJ2-1; 10 nucleotides match TRBD1. The CDR3 has 16 amino acids. Unmatched junction bases numbered 0, after V lost 0 bases and J lost 1 base. Germline loops: CDR1 KGHSH, CDR2 LQKENI. CDR3 in DNA: TGTGCCAGCTCACCACCGGGACAGGGGTCCTACAATGAGCAGTTCTTC. It yields the protein CASSPPGQGSYNEQFF.

V and J are TRBV9 and TRBJ1-6, with D perhaps TRBD1 (5 bases). Germline V CDR1 and CDR2: SGDLS, YYNGEE. The CDR3 consists of 15 residues. The germline V and J ends were trimmed by 0 bases and 10 bases, with 14 bases remaining between them. The CDR3 loop is CASSVAAGFESPLHF. In DNA, the CDR3 is TGTGCCAGCAGCGTAGCCGCAGGGTTTGAATCACCCCTCCACTTT.

Notes on this clone: The same CDR3 arises from other DNA sequences in this sample as well. The V and J genes are TRBV19 and TRBJ1-1; 9 bases map to TRBD1. V dropped 3 bases and J dropped 0; count of bases not matched to a gene: 2. The CDR3 is 15 amino acids. Germline lookup yields CDR1 LNHDA and CDR2 SQIVND (reference sequence). CDR3 nucleotide sequence: TGTGCCAGTAGTATCGGGACAGGGATGAACACTGAAGCTTTCTTT. Its translation: CASSIGTGMNTEAFF.

The chain uses TRBV5-1 and TRBJ2-3; the D gene is possibly TRBD1 (5 bases). The V and J ends lost 4 bases and 1 base respectively, with 13 bases between them. This CDR3 is 15 amino acids long. Germline loops: CDR1 SGHRS, CDR2 YFSETQ. The CDR3 DNA is TGCGCCAGCAGCCCAGGGTTGGTAGGCACAGATACGCAGTATTTT. Its translation: CASSPGLVGTDTQYF.

The V gene is TRBV12-5, the J gene TRBJ1-3, with unresolved D. From germline, CDR1 is LGHNT and CDR2 FRNRAP. This CDR3 is built from 13 residues. Trimming cost V 3 bases and J 3 bases, with 6 bases left between them. The CDR3, as DNA: TGTGCTAGTGGTTTCGGGCATGGAAACACCATATATTTT. Translated: CASGFGHGNTIYF.

The chain carries TRBV5-6 and TRBJ2-3; D assignment may be TRBD1 or TRBD2 (6 bases each). Trimming removed 5 bases from V and 3 bases from J, with 13 bases in between. The CDR3 runs 14 residues. Germline CDR1 is SGHDT and CDR2 is YYEEEE. The CDR3 sequence: CASSWGAETDTQYF. The CDR3 DNA is TGTGCCAGCAGTTGGGGGGCGGAAACAGATACGCAGTATTTT.

The V and J genes are TRBV10-1 and TRBJ2-1, with D possibly being TRBD1 (6 bases). Germline V gene lookup returns CDR1 WNHNN and CDR2 SYGVQD (reference sequence). V lost 1 base to trimming and J lost 10 bases, with 11 bases between them. The CDR3 runs 13 residues. The CDR3 DNA reads as TGCGCCAGCAGTGAGTTCTCCGGGACAGAGCAGTTCTTC. It codes for CASSEFSGTEQFF.

Remarks on this clone: In the same sample, other DNA sequences code for this CDR3. The chain employs TRBV12-3 or TRBV12-4 and TRBJ1-6; D possibly corresponds to TRBD1 (6 bases). The CDR3 loop spans 13 amino acids. V was clipped by 5 bases and J by 10 bases, with 12 bases between them. CDR3 DNA: TGTGCCAGCAGTCAGGGGACGCGATCACCCCTCCACTTT. Translation gives CASSQGTRSPLHF.

The gene calls are TRBV27 and TRBJ2-5; D remains ambiguous. Deletions cut 0 bases from V and 5 bases from J, with 16 bases between. Germline CDR1 reads MNHEY; CDR2 reads SMNVEV (reference sequence). This CDR3 has 16 amino acids. The DNA for the CDR3 is TGTGCCAGCAGTTTATCGCGCCAGGTGCTGGGTGAGACCCAGTACTTC. Translating it yields CASSLSRQVLGETQYF.

The gene calls are TRBV6-5 and TRBJ1-5; 7 nucleotides line up with TRBD1. The CDR3 runs to 14 residues. Per the germline V gene, CDR1 is MNHEY and CDR2 is SVGAGI. The junction had 3 bases not matched to a gene; V was cut back by 2 bases and J by 5 bases. The CDR3 reads CASSYRGHDQPQHF. In DNA, the CDR3 is TGTGCCAGCAGTTACAGGGGGCATGATCAGCCCCAGCATTTT.

The V gene is TRBV29-1, the J gene TRBJ1-2; tentatively, D is TRBD1 (5 bases). Per the germline V gene, CDR1 is SQVTM and CDR2 is ANQGSEA. The ends were cut back, 6 bases at V and 4 bases at J, with 21 bases in the middle. CDR3 length: 15 residues. The CDR3 region has the DNA TGCAGCGTCGCTGCTCGGGGAGGGAGGGGCTATGGCTACACCTTC. Its protein product is CSVAARGGRGYGYTF.